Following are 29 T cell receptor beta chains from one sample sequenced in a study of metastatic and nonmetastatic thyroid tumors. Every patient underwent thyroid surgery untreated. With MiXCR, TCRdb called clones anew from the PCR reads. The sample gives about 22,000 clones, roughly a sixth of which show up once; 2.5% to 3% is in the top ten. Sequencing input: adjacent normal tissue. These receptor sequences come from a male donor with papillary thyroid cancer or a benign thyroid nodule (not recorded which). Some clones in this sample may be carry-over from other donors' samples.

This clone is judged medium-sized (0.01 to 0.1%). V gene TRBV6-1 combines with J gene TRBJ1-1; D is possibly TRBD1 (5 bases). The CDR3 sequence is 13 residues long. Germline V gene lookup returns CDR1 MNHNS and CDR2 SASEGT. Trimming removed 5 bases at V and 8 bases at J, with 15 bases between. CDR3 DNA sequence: TGTGCCAGCAGTAGGGACCCCCCCAGCGAAGCTTTCTTT. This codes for CASSRDPPSEAFF.

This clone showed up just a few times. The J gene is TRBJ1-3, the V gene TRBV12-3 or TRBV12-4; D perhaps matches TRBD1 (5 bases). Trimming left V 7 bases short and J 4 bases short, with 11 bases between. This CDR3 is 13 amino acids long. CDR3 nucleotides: TGTGCCAGCAAGTGGGGGTCGGGAAACACCATATATTTT. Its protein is CASKWGSGNTIYF.

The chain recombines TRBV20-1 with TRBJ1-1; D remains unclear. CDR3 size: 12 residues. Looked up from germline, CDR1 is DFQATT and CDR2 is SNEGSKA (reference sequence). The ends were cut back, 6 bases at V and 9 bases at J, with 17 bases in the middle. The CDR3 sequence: CSAHEGSSQAFF. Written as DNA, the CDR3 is TGCAGTGCCCACGAGGGTTCGTCTCAAGCTTTCTTT.

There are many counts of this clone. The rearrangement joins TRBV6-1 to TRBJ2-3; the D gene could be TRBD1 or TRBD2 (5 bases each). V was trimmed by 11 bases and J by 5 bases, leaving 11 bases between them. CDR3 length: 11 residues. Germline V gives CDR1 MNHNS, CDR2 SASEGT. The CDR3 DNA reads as TGTGCCGGCGAGGGGCAAGATACGCAGTATTTT. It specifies CAGEGQDTQYF.

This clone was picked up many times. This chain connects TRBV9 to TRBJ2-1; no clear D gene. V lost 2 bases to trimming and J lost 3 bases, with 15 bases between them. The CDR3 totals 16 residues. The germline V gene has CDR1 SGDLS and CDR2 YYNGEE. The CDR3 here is CASSVILNSGYNEQFF. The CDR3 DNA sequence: TGTGCCAGCAGCGTGATCCTAAATTCGGGCTACAATGAGCAGTTCTTC.

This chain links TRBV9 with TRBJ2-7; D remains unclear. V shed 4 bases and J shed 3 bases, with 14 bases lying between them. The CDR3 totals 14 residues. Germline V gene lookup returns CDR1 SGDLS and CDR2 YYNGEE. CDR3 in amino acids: CASSPGDRIYEQYF. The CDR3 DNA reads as TGTGCCAGCAGCCCAGGTGATCGTATCTACGAGCAGTACTTC.

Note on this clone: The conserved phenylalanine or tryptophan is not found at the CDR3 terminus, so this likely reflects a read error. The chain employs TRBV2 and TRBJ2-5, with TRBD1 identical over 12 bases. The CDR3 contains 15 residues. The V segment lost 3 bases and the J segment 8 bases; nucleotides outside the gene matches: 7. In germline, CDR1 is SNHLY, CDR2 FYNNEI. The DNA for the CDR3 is TGTGCCAGCAGTGAGGGACAGGGGGCCCGGGTAACCCAGTACCTC. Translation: CASSEGQGARVTQYL.

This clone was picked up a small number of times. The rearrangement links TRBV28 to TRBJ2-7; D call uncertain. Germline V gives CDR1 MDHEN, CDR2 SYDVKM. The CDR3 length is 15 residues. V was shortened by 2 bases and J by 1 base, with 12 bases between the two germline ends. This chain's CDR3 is CASSLEGHPSYEQYF. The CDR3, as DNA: TGTGCCAGCAGTTTAGAAGGCCATCCATCCTACGAGCAGTACTTC.

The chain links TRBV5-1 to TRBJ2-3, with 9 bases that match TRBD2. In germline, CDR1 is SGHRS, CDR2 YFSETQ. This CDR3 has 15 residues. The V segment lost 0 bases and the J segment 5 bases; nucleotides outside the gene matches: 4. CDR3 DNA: TGCGCCAGCAGCTTGGCAGCGGGGGGACTAGATACGCAGTATTTT. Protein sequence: CASSLAAGGLDTQYF.

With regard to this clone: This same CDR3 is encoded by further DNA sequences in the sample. The DNA of the CDR3 is TGTGCCAGCAGCACGGGTCCAGGGGGAGATACGCAGTATTTT. It yields the protein CASSTGPGGDTQYF. The chain joins TRBV7-6 to TRBJ2-3, with 7 bases aligning to TRBD1. CDR1 and CDR2 (germline): SGHVS, FNYEAQ. The CDR3 extends over 14 amino acids. Trimming at V came to 5 bases and at J to 5 bases, leaving 7 bases not matched to a gene.

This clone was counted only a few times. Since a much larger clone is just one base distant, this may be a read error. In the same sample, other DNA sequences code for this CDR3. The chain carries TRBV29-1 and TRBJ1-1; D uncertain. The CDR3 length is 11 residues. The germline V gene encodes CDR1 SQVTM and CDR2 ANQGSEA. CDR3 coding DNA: TGCAGCGTTGAAGTTCTGCGTCAAGCTTTCTTC. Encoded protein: CSVEVLRQAFF. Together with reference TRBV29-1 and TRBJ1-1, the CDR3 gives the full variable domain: SAVISQKPSRDICQRGTSLTIQCQVDSQVTMMFWYRQQPGQSLTLIATANQGSEATYESGFVIDKFPISRPNLTFSTLTVSNMSPEDSSIYLCSVEVLRQAFFGQGTRLTVV.

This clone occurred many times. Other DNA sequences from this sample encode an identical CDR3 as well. CDR3 region: CASSLDSPGETQYF. CDR3 DNA: TGCGCCAGCAGCTTGGACTCTCCAGGGGAGACCCAGTACTTC. J is TRBJ2-5 and V is TRBV5-1, with TRBD1 as a possible D gene (5 bases). This CDR3 contains 14 residues. Germline CDR1 reads SGHRS; CDR2 reads YFSETQ. V was trimmed by 0 bases and J by 5 bases, leaving 11 bases between them.

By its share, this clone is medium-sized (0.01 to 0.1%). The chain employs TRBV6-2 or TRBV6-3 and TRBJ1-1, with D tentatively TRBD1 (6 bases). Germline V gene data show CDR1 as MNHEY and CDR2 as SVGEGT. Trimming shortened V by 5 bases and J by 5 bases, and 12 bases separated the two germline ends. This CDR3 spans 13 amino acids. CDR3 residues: CASSAGVKTEAFF. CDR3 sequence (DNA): TGTGCCAGCAGTGCAGGGGTAAAGACTGAAGCTTTCTTT.

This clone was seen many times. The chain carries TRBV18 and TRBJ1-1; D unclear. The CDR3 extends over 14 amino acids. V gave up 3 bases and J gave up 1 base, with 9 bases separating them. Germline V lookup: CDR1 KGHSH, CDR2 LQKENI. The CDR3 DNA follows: TGTGCCAGCTCACCCTCTTCGCCGAACACTGAAGCTTTCTTT. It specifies CASSPSSPNTEAFF. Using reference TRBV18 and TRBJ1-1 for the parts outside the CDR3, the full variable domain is NAGVMQNPRHLVRRRGQEARLRCSPMKGHSHVYWYRQLPEEGLKFMVYLQKENIIDESGMPKERFSAEFPKEGPSILRIQQVVRGDSAAYFCASSPSSPNTEAFFGQGTRLTVV.

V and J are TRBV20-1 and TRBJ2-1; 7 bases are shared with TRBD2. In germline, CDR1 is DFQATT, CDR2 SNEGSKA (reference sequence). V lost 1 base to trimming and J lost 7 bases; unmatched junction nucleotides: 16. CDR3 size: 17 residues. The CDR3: CSARAGTIGRPPNEQFF. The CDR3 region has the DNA TGCAGTGCTAGAGCGGGTACTATCGGGAGGCCCCCGAATGAGCAGTTCTTC.

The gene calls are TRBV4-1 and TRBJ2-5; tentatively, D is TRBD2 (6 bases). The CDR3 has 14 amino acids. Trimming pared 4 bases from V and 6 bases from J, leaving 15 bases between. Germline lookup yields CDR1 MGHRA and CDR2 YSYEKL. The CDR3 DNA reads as TGCGCCAGCAGCCCCGGGAGTCTGTTTCAGACCCAGTACTTC. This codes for CASSPGSLFQTQYF.

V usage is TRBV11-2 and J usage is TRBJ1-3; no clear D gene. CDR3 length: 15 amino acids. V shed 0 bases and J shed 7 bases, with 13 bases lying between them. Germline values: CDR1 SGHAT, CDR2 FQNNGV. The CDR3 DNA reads TGTGCCAGCAGCTTAGATCGGAGAAATGGGAACACCATATATTTT. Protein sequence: CASSLDRRNGNTIYF.

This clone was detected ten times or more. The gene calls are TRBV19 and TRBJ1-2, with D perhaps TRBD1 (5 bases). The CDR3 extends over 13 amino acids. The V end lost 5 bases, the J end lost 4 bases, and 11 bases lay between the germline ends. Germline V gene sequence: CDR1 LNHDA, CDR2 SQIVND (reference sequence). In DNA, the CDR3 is TGTGCCAGTAGTGAAGCAGGGCCCTATGGCTACACCTTC. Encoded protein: CASSEAGPYGYTF.

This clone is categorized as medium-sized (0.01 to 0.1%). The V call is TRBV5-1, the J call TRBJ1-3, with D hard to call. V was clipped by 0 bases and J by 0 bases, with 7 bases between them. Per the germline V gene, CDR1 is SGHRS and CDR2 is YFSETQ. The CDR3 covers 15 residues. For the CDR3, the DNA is TGCGCCAGCAGCTTGGAATACAGCTCTGGAAACACCATATATTTT. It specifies CASSLEYSSGNTIYF.

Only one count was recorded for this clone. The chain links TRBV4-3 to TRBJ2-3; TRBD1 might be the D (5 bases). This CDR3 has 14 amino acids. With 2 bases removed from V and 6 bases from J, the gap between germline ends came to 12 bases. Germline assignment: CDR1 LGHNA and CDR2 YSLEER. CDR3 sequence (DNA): TGCGCCAGCAGCCAATATAGGGGATTGGATACGCAGTATTTT. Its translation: CASSQYRGLDTQYF.

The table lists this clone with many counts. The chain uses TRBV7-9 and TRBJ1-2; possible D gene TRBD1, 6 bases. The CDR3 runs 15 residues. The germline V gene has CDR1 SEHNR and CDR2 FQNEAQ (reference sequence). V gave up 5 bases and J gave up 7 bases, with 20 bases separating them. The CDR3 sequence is CASSPTLGTRVGYTF. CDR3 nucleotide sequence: TGTGCCAGCAGCCCCACCTTGGGGACAAGGGTTGGCTACACCTTC.

The CDR3: CASSWDIYNEQFF. For the CDR3, the DNA is TGCGCCAGCAGCTGGGACATCTACAATGAGCAGTTCTTC. This chain links TRBV5-1 with TRBJ2-1, with D possibly being TRBD1 (6 bases). Germline V gene lookup returns CDR1 SGHRS and CDR2 YFSETQ. CDR3 length equals 13 residues. Trimming stripped 3 bases from V and 3 bases from J, with 7 bases between. Filled out from reference TRBV5-1 and TRBJ2-1, the complete variable domain reads KAGVTQTPRYLIKTRGQQVTLSCSPISGHRSVSWYQQTPGQGLQFLFEYFSETQRNKGNFPGRFSGRQFSNSRSEMNVSTLELGDSALYLCASSWDIYNEQFFGPGTRLTVL.

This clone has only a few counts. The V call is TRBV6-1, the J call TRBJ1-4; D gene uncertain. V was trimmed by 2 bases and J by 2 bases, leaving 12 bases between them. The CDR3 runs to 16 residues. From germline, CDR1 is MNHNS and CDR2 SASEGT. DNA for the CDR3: TGTGCCAGCAGTGAACCGGTGCTCTTGACTAATGAAAAACTGTTTTTT. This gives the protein CASSEPVLLTNEKLFF.

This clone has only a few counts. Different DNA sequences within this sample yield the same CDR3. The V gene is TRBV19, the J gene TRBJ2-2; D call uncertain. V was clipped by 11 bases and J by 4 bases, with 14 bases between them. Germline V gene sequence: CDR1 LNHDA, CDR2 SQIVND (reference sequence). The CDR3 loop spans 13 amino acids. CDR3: CALTSGRTGELFF. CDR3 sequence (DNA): TGTGCCCTCACATCAGGTCGCACCGGGGAGCTGTTTTTT.

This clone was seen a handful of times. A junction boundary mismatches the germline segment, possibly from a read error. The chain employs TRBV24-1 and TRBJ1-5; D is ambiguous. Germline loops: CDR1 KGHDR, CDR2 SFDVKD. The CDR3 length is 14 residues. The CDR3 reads CSTSDPWFNQPQHF. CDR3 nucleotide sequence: TGTTCCACCAGTGATCCATGGTTTAATCAGCCCCAGCATTTT.

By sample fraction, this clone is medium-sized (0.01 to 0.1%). CDR3 DNA: TGTGCCAGCAGTTTGAGCGGGGGGGCGAATACGCAGTATTTT. This translates into CASSLSGGANTQYF. The V and J genes are TRBV6-1 and TRBJ2-3; TRBD2 aligns across 10 bases. The CDR3 covers 14 residues. The germline V gene encodes CDR1 MNHNS and CDR2 SASEGT. J gave up 7 bases and V 5 bases, and 6 bases lay outside the gene matches.

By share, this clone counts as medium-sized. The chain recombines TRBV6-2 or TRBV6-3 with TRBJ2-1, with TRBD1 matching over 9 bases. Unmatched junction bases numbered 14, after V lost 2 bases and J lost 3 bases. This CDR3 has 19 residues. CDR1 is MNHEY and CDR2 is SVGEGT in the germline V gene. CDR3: CASSYETGGVGGYYNEQFF. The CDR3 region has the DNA TGTGCCAGCAGTTACGAGACAGGGGGAGTGGGAGGCTACTACAATGAGCAGTTCTTC.

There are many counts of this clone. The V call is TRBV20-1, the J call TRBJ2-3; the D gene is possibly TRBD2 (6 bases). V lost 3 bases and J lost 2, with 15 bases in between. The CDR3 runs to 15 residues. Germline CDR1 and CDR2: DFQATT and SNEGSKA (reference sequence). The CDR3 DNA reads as TGCAGTGCTAGGAAACACGGGGGATCCACAGATACGCAGTATTTT. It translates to CSARKHGGSTDTQYF.

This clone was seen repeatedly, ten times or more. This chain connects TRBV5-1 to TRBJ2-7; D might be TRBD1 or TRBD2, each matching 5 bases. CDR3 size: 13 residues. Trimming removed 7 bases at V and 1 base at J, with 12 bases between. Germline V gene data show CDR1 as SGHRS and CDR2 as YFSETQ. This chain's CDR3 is CASAGDGSYEQYF. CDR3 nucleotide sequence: TGCGCCAGCGCCGGGGACGGATCCTACGAGCAGTACTTC. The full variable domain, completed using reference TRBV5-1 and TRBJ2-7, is KAGVTQTPRYLIKTRGQQVTLSCSPISGHRSVSWYQQTPGQGLQFLFEYFSETQRNKGNFPGRFSGRQFSNSRSEMNVSTLELGDSALYLCASAGDGSYEQYFGPGTRLTVT.